This record covers a single T cell receptor (beta chain). Its specificity is unknown. This sample was included in a study of shared clonotypes between healthy human individuals. The study, taken as a whole, reports: All-four-donor shared clonotypes had higher generation probabilities than non-shared clonotypes did.

Sequencing used immunoSEQ multiplex PCR; TCRdb keeps in-frame clones, though not all of them. This repertoire shows approximately 2,200,000 clones, under 95% found once; its top ten account for approximately 1.7%. CD8 cells classed as naive were CD45RO-negative and positively selected for CCR7, excluding terminally differentiated effector memory CD45RA+ cells. Germline V lookup: CDR1 MGHRA, CDR2 YSYEKL. There are 14 residues in the CDR3. The germline V and J ends were trimmed by 2 bases and 4 bases, with 8 bases remaining between them. This TCR derives from a man aged 18 to 29 in good health. Some clones in this sample may be carry-over from other donors' samples. V usage is TRBV4-1 and J usage is TRBJ2-2, with a weak D call TRBD2 (5 bases). The sample taken for sequencing was naive CD8+ T cells from PBMCs. The CDR3 nucleotides are TGCGCCAGCAGCCAAATAACTAGCACCGGGGAGCTGTTTTTT. This gives the protein CASSQITSTGELFF.